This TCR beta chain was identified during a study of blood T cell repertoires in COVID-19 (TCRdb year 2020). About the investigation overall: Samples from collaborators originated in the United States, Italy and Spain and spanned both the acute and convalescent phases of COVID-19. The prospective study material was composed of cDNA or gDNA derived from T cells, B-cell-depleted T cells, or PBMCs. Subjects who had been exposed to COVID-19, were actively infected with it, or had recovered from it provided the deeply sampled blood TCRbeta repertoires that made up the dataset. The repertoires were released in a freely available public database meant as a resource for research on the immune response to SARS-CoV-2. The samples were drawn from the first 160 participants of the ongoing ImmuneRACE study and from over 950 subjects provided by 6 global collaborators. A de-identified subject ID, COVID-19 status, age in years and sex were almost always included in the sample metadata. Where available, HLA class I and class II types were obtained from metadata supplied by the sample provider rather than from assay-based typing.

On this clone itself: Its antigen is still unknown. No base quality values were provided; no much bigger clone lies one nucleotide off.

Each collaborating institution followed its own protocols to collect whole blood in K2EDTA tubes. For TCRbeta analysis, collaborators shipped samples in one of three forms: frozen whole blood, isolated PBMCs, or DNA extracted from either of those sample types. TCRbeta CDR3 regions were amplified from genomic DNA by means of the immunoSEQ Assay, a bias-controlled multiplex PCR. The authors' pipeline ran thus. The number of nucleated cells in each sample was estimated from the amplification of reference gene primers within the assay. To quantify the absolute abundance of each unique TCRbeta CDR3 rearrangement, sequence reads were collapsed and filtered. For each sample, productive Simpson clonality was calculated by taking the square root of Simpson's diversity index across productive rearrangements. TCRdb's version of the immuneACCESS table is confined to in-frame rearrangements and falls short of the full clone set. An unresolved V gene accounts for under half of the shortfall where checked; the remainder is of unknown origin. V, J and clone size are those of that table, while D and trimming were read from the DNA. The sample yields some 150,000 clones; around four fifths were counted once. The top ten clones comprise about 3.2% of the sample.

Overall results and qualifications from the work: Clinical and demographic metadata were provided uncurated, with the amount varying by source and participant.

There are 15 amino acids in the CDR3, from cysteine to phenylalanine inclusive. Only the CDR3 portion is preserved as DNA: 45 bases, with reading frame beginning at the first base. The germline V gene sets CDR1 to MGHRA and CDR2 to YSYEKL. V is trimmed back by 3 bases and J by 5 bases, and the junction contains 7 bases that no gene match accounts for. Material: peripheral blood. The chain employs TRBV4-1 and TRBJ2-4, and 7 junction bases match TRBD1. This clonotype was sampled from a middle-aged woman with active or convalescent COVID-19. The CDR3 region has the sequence CASSHMGQLQNIQYF. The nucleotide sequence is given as TGCGCCAGCAGCCACATGGGACAGTTACAAAACATTCAGTACTTC.